The entry below gives a single T cell receptor (beta chain) sequence along with its context. The sample originates from a study of blood T cell repertoires in COVID-19. Background on the study: Donors in the United States, Italy and Spain gave samples during acute or convalescent COVID-19. Sources were T cells, B-cell-depleted T cells, or PBMCs; the material itself was cDNA or gDNA.

As originally analysed: Counts of nucleated cells, estimated from reference gene primer amplification, were obtained. The method was immunoSEQ multiplex PCR; TCRdb's version includes in-frame clones alone and lacks a portion of them. V and J calls and clone size are those listed in that table; D and trimming were worked out from the DNA. The repertoire has 130,000 or so clones, approximately 80% of them found once; the top ten carry approximately 3%. This CDR3 is 14 amino acids long. Germline CDR1 and CDR2: SQVTM and ANQGSEA. Trimming stripped 4 bases from V and 7 bases from J, with 20 bases between.

This TCR was sampled from a woman at least 80 years old with acute or convalescent COVID-19. The chain recombines TRBV29-1 with TRBJ2-7; weak D call: TRBD1 (5 bases). Input material: peripheral blood. This chain's CDR3 is CSVVPARAQGEQYF. CDR3 DNA: TGCAGCGTTGTCCCGGCCAGGGCCCAGGGAGAGCAGTACTTC.